This T cell receptor (beta chain) is from a study of OX40 agonist ivuxolimab in advanced cancers. Study as a whole: Each dose-escalation patient presented with hepatocellular carcinoma, melanoma, renal cell or head and neck cancer. Cohort: 65% to 90% men, mean age about 60, aged about 23 to 79.

The CDR3 length is 16 residues. V lost 0 bases and J 4 bases, leaving 14 bases between the germline ends. Germline V gene sequence: CDR1 SGHNT, CDR2 YYREEE (reference sequence). Only in-frame clones appear in the TCRdb table, and some are missing; sequencing was by immunoSEQ multiplex PCR. The table lists roughly 90,000 clones, approximately 91% of them singletons. This specimen consisted of CD4+ or CD8+ T cells sorted from blood, obtained in a trial of the OX40 agonist ivuxolimab. V is TRBV5-4 and J is TRBJ2-1, with a tentative D call TRBD1 (6 bases). This clonotype originated in an adult with an advanced solid tumor such as melanoma, head and neck, liver or kidney cancer. CDR3 sequence reads: CASSLELGTRYNEQFF. The CDR3, as DNA: TGTGCCAGCAGCTTGGAGTTAGGGACAAGGTACAATGAGCAGTTCTTC.